This T cell receptor (beta chain) was sequenced in a study of T cell responses to AZD1222 COVID-19 vaccine. Findings and limits, study-wide: The span of vaccine-associated CD4 TCRs extended across spike, with dominance at 160-218 and 743-854. Targets within unmutated variant regions were reportedly found for nearly half of spike-specific TCRs. Among those given AZD1222, only five or six were seropositive at baseline.

Germline loops: CDR1 SGHRS, CDR2 YFSETQ. This CDR3 has 14 residues. V lost 4 bases to trimming and J lost 1 base, with 9 bases between them. Comment on this clone: Its antigen is not identified.

TCRdb's table, derived via immunoSEQ multiplex PCR, lists solely in-frame clones and lacks some. The sample consists of 70,000 to 75,000 clones, about 78% of them appearing once. This chain joins TRBV5-1 and TRBJ2-1, with D uncertain. This receptor was identified in an adult who received the AZD1222 COVID-19 vaccine. The sample in question was peripheral blood, obtained 28 days after the second AZD1222 dose. The DNA of the CDR3 is TGCGCCAGCAGCGAGGTCGAGTCCTACAATGAGCAGTTCTTC. As protein: CASSEVESYNEQFF.